This T cell receptor (beta chain) originates from a study of T cell responses to AZD1222 COVID-19 vaccine. Broader study findings: Most donors were white British and more were female, and clonal diversity was possibly underestimated.

The CDR3 covers 14 residues. Per the germline V gene, CDR1 is SGHTA and CDR2 is FQGTGA. V lost 1 base and J lost 3, with 9 bases in between. Here immunoSEQ multiplex PCR was the method, and the copy in TCRdb shows in-frame clones only, minus some. This sample yields around 100,000 clones, of which more than 85% are seen a single time; around 5% belongs to the top ten. To note about this clone: Its cognate antigen is unknown.

Sequences were derived from peripheral blood, sampled on day 0 of AZD1222 vaccination. This chain links TRBV7-3 with TRBJ1-1; D might be TRBD1 (5 bases). This TCR derives from an adult in good health. CDR3 residues: CASSLIGGDTEAFF. Written as DNA, the CDR3 is TGTGCCAGCAGCTTAATTGGAGGGGACACTGAAGCTTTCTTT.